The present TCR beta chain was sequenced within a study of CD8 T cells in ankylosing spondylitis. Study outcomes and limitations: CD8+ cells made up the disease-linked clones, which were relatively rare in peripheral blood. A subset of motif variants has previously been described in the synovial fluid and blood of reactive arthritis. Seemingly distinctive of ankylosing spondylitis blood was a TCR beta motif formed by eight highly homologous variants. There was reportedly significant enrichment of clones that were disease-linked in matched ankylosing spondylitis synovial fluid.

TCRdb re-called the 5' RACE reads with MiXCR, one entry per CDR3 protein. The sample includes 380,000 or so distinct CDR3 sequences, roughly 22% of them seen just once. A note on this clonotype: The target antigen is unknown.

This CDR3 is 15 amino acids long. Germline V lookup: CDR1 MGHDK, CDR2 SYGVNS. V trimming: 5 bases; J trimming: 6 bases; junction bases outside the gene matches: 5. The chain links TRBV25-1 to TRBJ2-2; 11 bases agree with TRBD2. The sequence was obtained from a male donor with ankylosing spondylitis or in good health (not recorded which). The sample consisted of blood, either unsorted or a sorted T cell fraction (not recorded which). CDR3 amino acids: CASSLAGGPPGELFF. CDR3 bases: TGTGCCAGCAGTTTAGCGGGGGGGCCGCCCGGGGAGCTGTTTTTT.